What follows are 30 T cell receptor beta chains derived from one specimen sequenced in a study of T cells in localized non-small cell lung cancer. Clones were read by immunoSEQ multiplex PCR, and TCRdb kept only the in-frame ones, dropping some. The sample records around 94,000 clones, 80% to 90% being singletons. The sample consisted of peripheral blood, taken before any cancer treatment. Receptors were obtained from a man aged 35-69 years with stage I squamous cell lung carcinoma.

V is TRBV6-5 and J is TRBJ1-3, with D possibly being TRBD1 (5 bases). The CDR3 consists of 15 residues. Germline CDR1 MNHEY, CDR2 SVGAGI. Trimming took 2 bases from V and 6 from J, leaving 14 bases between them. In DNA form, the CDR3 reads TGTGCCAGCAGTTACGCCCCGGGACGGAAAAACACCATATATTTT. It translates to CASSYAPGRKNTIYF.

The chain joins TRBV6-6 to TRBJ1-5, with D uncertain. V was trimmed by 2 bases and J by 1 base, leaving 12 bases between them. The CDR3 consists of 16 residues. From germline, CDR1 is MNHNY and CDR2 SVGAGI (reference sequence). In DNA form, the CDR3 reads TGTGCCAGCAGTTACGCGGGTCTCTTGAGCAATCAGCCCCAGCATTTT. Its protein product is CASSYAGLLSNQPQHF.

The rearrangement uses TRBV6-1 and TRBJ2-7; D possibly uses TRBD1 or TRBD2 (5 bases each). CDR1 is MNHNS and CDR2 is SASEGT in the germline V gene. V lost 3 bases and J lost 3, with 15 bases in between. CDR3 length equals 15 residues. The CDR3 nucleotides read TGTGCCAGCAGTGAGATAACCCGGGGCAACTACGAGCAGTACTTC. Its translation is CASSEITRGNYEQYF.

The chain couples TRBV7-2 to TRBJ1-2; D gene ambiguous. Trimming took off 3 bases at V and 3 bases at J, with 8 bases between the two ends. Germline CDR1 reads SGHTA; CDR2 reads FQGNSA. There are 13 residues in the CDR3. The CDR3 region has the DNA TGTGCCAGCAGCTTCCGGACGGACTATGGCTACACCTTC. This translates into CASSFRTDYGYTF.

The rearrangement uses TRBV6-6 and TRBJ1-2; the match to TRBD1 covers 8 bases. V gave up 5 bases and J gave up 1 base; unmatched junction bases: 3. The CDR3 runs to 14 residues. The germline V gene encodes CDR1 MNHNY and CDR2 SVGAGI (reference sequence). Here the CDR3 reads CASSGTGGNYGYTF. The CDR3 coding sequence is TGTGCCAGCAGTGGTACAGGGGGTAACTATGGCTACACCTTC.

This rearrangement joins TRBV5-1 to TRBJ2-4, with TRBD1 matching over 7 bases. Unmatched junction bases numbered 8, after V lost 2 bases and J lost 6 bases. The CDR3 length is 15 residues. CDR1 is SGHRS and CDR2 is YFSETQ in the germline V gene. CDR3 in DNA: TGCGCCAGCAGCTTCATACAGGGGAAAGGAAACATTCAGTACTTC. Amino acids: CASSFIQGKGNIQYF.

CDR3 region: CASSIANRNYGYTF. CDR3 nucleotide sequence: TGTGCCAGTAGTATAGCGAACAGGAACTATGGCTACACCTTC. V and J are TRBV19 and TRBJ1-2, with a tentative D call TRBD1 (5 bases). Germline assignment: CDR1 LNHDA and CDR2 SQIVND (reference sequence). Between the trimmed V and J ends, which lost 1 base and 2 bases, there was a span of 8 bases. This CDR3 is built from 14 residues. Complete variable domain (other parts from reference TRBV19 and TRBJ1-2): DGGITQSPKYLFRKEGQNVTLSCEQNLNHDAMYWYRQDPGQGLRLIYYSQIVNDFQKGDIAEGYSVSREKKESFPLTVTSAQKNPTAFYLCASSIANRNYGYTFGSGTRLTVV.

This clone came up once. The chain couples TRBV7-9 to TRBJ2-5, with a possible D match to TRBD1 (5 bases). Trimming removed 5 bases at V and 2 bases at J, with 12 bases between. The CDR3 is 14 residues long. Germline values: CDR1 SEHNR, CDR2 FQNEAQ (reference sequence). CDR3 region: CASSSTGEQETQYF. The CDR3 nucleotides read TGTGCCAGCAGCAGCACAGGAGAACAAGAGACCCAGTACTTC.

The rearrangement uses TRBV4-1 and TRBJ1-2; D not certain. There are 14 residues in the CDR3. The germline V gene encodes CDR1 MGHRA and CDR2 YSYEKL. With 0 bases removed from V and 6 bases from J, the gap between germline ends came to 11 bases. CDR3 residues: CASSQDRALHGYTF. The CDR3 bases are TGCGCCAGCAGCCAAGATCGCGCACTCCATGGCTACACCTTC.

The gene calls are TRBV6-5 and TRBJ2-7; no firm D call. V shed 0 bases and J shed 3 bases, with 9 bases lying between them. Germline CDR1 and CDR2: MNHEY and SVGAGI. The CDR3 contains 14 residues. CDR3: CASSYSGLLYEQYF. The CDR3 region has the DNA TGTGCCAGCAGTTACTCGGGTCTCCTCTACGAGCAGTACTTC.

This chain uses TRBV6-5 with TRBJ2-3; perhaps TRBD1 as D (6 bases). The CDR3 length is 15 residues. Germline V lookup: CDR1 MNHEY, CDR2 SVGAGI. The V end was cut by 2 bases, the J end by 9 bases, with 18 bases between. Here the CDR3 DNA reads TGTGCCAGCAGTTACGGGCGGCAGGGGTCAGGCACGCAGTATTTT. Residues: CASSYGRQGSGTQYF.

DNA for the CDR3: TGCAGCGCCGTAAACCCGGGACTAGCTTACGAGCAGTACTTC. Encoded protein: CSAVNPGLAYEQYF. This chain connects TRBV29-1 to TRBJ2-7; TRBD2 agrees at 9 bases. This CDR3 spans 14 amino acids. Germline V gene lookup returns CDR1 SQVTM and CDR2 ANQGSEA. After removal of 7 bases from V and 4 bases from J, the junction contained 11 bases not matched to a gene.

This chain uses TRBV5-5 with TRBJ1-1; no reliable D call. The CDR3 consists of 11 residues. Germline V lookup: CDR1 SGHKS, CDR2 YYEKEE (reference sequence). The V end was cut by 1 base, the J end by 3 bases, with 1 base between. CDR3 sequence (DNA): TGTGCCAGCAGCTTGTACACTGAAGCTTTCTTT. It is translated as CASSLYTEAFF.

CDR3 coding DNA: TGTGCCAGCAGTTACGAAATAAATGGCTACACCTTC. Protein product: CASSYEINGYTF. The V gene is TRBV6-6, the J gene TRBJ1-2; no reliable D call. V was clipped by 2 bases and J by 6 bases, with 7 bases between them. The CDR3 totals 12 residues. Germline V gives CDR1 MNHNY, CDR2 SVGAGI (reference sequence).

The CDR3: CASSPLTGGRTGELFF. In DNA, the CDR3 is TGTGCCAGCTCACCCCTGACAGGGGGTCGCACCGGGGAGCTGTTTTTT. V is TRBV18 and J is TRBJ2-2, with 9 bases matching TRBD1. Germline assignment: CDR1 KGHSH and CDR2 LQKENI. V shed 3 bases, J shed 4 bases, and the junction held 6 bases outside the gene matches. This CDR3 contains 16 residues.

The chain couples TRBV5-6 to TRBJ2-7, with no clear D. This CDR3 is built from 15 residues. Germline CDR1 reads SGHDT; CDR2 reads YYEEEE. V lost 3 bases, J lost 3 bases, and 16 bases lay in between. The CDR3 here is CASSSGLTVGYEQYF. DNA for the CDR3: TGTGCCAGCAGCTCGGGTCTCACAGTTGGCTACGAGCAGTACTTC. Using reference TRBV5-6 and TRBJ2-7 for the parts outside the CDR3, the full variable domain is DAGVTQSPTHLIKTRGQQVTLRCSPKSGHDTVSWYQQALGQGPQFIFQYYEEEERQRGNFPDRFSGHQFPNYSSELNVNALLLGDSALYLCASSSGLTVGYEQYFGPGTRLTVT.

The rearrangement joins TRBV5-4 to TRBJ2-2, with D possibly being TRBD1 (5 bases). This CDR3 contains 16 residues. Germline values: CDR1 SGHNT, CDR2 YYREEE (reference sequence). Trimming shortened V by 0 bases and J by 1 base, and 10 bases separated the two germline ends. This CDR3 reads CASSLEAGQNTGELFF. The CDR3, as DNA: TGTGCCAGCAGCTTGGAGGCCGGACAGAACACCGGGGAGCTGTTTTTT.

The chain joins TRBV7-2 to TRBJ1-1; 7 positions match TRBD1. V gave up 5 bases and J gave up 2 bases; unmatched junction bases: 11. The germline V gene has CDR1 SGHTA and CDR2 FQGNSA. The CDR3 length is 16 residues. Here the CDR3 DNA reads TGTGCCAGCAGCCCAAAGAACAGGGGAAAAAACACTGAAGCTTTCTTT. Amino acids: CASSPKNRGKNTEAFF.

This chain connects TRBV5-1 to TRBJ1-6; D is possibly TRBD1 (6 bases). The CDR3 is made up of 15 amino acids. Germline V gene sequence: CDR1 SGHRS, CDR2 YFSETQ. V was clipped by 0 bases and J by 7 bases, with 11 bases between them. The CDR3 here is CASSLVQGINSPLHF. As DNA, the CDR3 is TGCGCCAGCAGCTTGGTCCAGGGGATAAATTCACCCCTCCACTTT.

V and J are TRBV7-8 and TRBJ2-5; D might be TRBD1 (5 bases). Germline values: CDR1 SGHVS, CDR2 FQNEAQ. Between the trimmed V and J ends, which lost 2 bases and 5 bases, there was a span of 9 bases. This CDR3 has 13 residues. The CDR3 is CASSLYRSETQYF. The CDR3 nucleotides read TGTGCCAGCAGCTTATACAGGAGTGAGACCCAGTACTTC.

The rearrangement links TRBV7-7 to TRBJ2-7; D not certain. Germline V gene data show CDR1 as SSHAT and CDR2 as FNYEAQ (reference sequence). The CDR3 consists of 13 residues. V lost 5 bases to trimming and J lost 3 bases, with 11 bases between them. The CDR3 sequence: CASSKDVSYEQYF. The CDR3 DNA sequence: TGTGCCAGCAGCAAGGACGTAAGCTACGAGCAGTACTTC. Combining the CDR3 with reference TRBV7-7 and TRBJ2-7 gives the whole variable domain GAGVSQSPRYKVTKRGQDVTLRCDPISSHATLYWYQQALGQGPEFLTYFNYEAQPDKSGLPSDRFSAERPEGSISTLTIQRTEQRDSAMYRCASSKDVSYEQYFGPGTRLTVT.

The V call is TRBV9, the J call TRBJ2-5; D may be TRBD2 (6 bases). The CDR3 is 17 residues long. V was trimmed by 0 bases and J by 5 bases, leaving 20 bases between them. Per germline, CDR1 SGDLS and CDR2 YYNGEE. The CDR3 region is CASSVGGGAASGETQYF. DNA of the CDR3: TGTGCCAGCAGCGTAGGAGGAGGGGCAGCCTCGGGTGAGACCCAGTACTTC.

The chain is built from TRBV4-1 and TRBJ2-3; 8 bases match TRBD2. Germline-derived CDR1 and CDR2 are MGHRA and YSYEKL. V shed 4 bases, J shed 2 bases, and the junction held 8 bases outside the gene matches. The CDR3 runs 16 residues. In DNA, the CDR3 is TGCGCCAGCAGCCCGATAGGACTAGCTAACACAGATACGCAGTATTTT. Its translation: CASSPIGLANTDTQYF.

The J gene is TRBJ1-2, the V gene TRBV19; possible D gene TRBD1, 6 bases. This CDR3 comprises 15 residues. Trimming left V 1 base short and J 4 bases short, with 13 bases between. Germline CDR1 LNHDA, CDR2 SQIVND (reference sequence). Here the CDR3 reads CASSIGQADLYGYTF. The CDR3 DNA is TGTGCCAGTAGTATAGGACAGGCCGACCTCTATGGCTACACCTTC.

J is TRBJ2-5 and V is TRBV7-9; 8 bases match TRBD1. J lost 4 bases, V lost 5 bases, and 6 bases had no gene match. Germline V CDR1 and CDR2: SEHNR, FQNEAQ (reference sequence). The CDR3 loop spans 14 amino acids. The CDR3 DNA sequence: TGTGCCAGCAGCGCCGACAGGGGAGGAGAGACCCAGTACTTC. It codes for CASSADRGGETQYF.

The chain has TRBV28 and TRBJ1-2, with D hard to call. Trimming took 5 bases from V and 2 from J, leaving 12 bases between them. The CDR3 consists of 14 residues. Per germline, CDR1 MDHEN and CDR2 SYDVKM. The CDR3 coding sequence is TGTGCCAGCAGTCCTGTGGCAGCGAACTATGGCTACACCTTC. Amino acid sequence: CASSPVAANYGYTF.

This chain links TRBV7-2 with TRBJ2-2; a possible D gene is TRBD2 (8 bases). The germline CDR1 and CDR2 sequences are SGHTA and FQGNSA. V lost 5 bases and J lost 8, with 21 bases in between. The CDR3 consists of 16 residues. CDR3 sequence: CASSPGGAGGLGELFF. The CDR3 DNA reads TGTGCCAGCAGCCCCGGGGGGGCAGGGGGTCTTGGGGAGCTGTTTTTT.

The chain couples TRBV19 to TRBJ2-3, with 16 bases fitting TRBD2. The V and J ends lost 3 bases and 4 bases, in that order; junction bases with no gene match: 1. This CDR3 is 16 amino acids long. Germline CDR1 LNHDA, CDR2 SQIVND (reference sequence). This chain's CDR3 is CASSMGLAGGADTQYF. The CDR3 coding sequence is TGTGCCAGTAGTATGGGACTAGCGGGGGGGGCAGATACGCAGTATTTT.

The chain recombines TRBV2 with TRBJ2-1, with 12 bases aligning to TRBD2. The ends lost 6 bases at V and 10 bases at J; junction bases unmatched: 10. Germline assignment: CDR1 SNHLY and CDR2 FYNNEI. The CDR3 is 15 amino acids. The CDR3 DNA follows: TGTGCCAGCAGATACTCTAGCGGGGGGGCCGGGGAGCAGTTCTTC. Translation gives CASRYSSGGAGEQFF.

The rearrangement joins TRBV5-8 to TRBJ1-2; the D is unclear. CDR1 is SGHTS, CDR2 YDEGEE, per germline. There are 14 residues in the CDR3. The ends were cut back, 1 base at V and 7 bases at J, with 14 bases in the middle. The CDR3 DNA is TGTGCCAGCAGCTTGATATGGAGGGAAGTTGGCTACACCTTC. Translation: CASSLIWREVGYTF.